Listed below are T cell receptor beta chains from one sample, sequenced in a study of blood T cell repertoires in COVID-19. Profiling relied on immunoSEQ multiplex PCR, and the TCRdb table lists in-frame clones only, not all of them. The data contain about 38,000 clones, about 88% of them seen just once; the ten biggest clones take up around 36%. What was sequenced was peripheral blood. The receptors were gathered from a man aged 65-85 years with active COVID-19. Both conserved end residues are part of each CDR3. Each record gives: CDR3 protein, V gene.

CDR3: CGLDRNRGEQYF; V: TRBV30
CDR3: CASSLKGDGNTEAFF; V: TRBV7-2
CDR3: CASSRDRGRNTEAFF; V: TRBV7-9
CDR3: CASSFPGNTGELFF; V: TRBV11-3
CDR3: CASSYGSSGNTGELFF; V: TRBV6-2/TRBV6-3
CDR3: CASSAGQGYEQYF; V: TRBV5-4
CDR3: CASSSPWGQTYEQYF; V: TRBV7-8
CDR3: CASSLTGTSGGQETQYF; V: TRBV28
CDR3: CASSRSRVHEQYF; V: TRBV14
CDR3: CASSPGDSGANVLTF; V: TRBV19
CDR3: CATSSGGYGYTF; V: TRBV24-1
CDR3: CASSWITSRNIQYF; V: TRBV5-4
CDR3: CASSLNRASTDTQYF; V: TRBV5-1
CDR3: CASSPYNQPQHF; V: TRBV27
CDR3: CASSFPTSRSSTDTQYF; V: TRBV7-2
CDR3: CASSQMGQKNTEAFF; V: TRBV6-5
CDR3: CASSIVAGGSYEQYF; V: TRBV19
CDR3: CASSQEWRGAGRPQHF; V: TRBV4-2
CDR3: CSVPGQGALGYTF; V: TRBV29-1
CDR3: CSVEGRGATEAFF; V: TRBV29-1
CDR3: CASRNSGQSSYEQYF; V: TRBV6-5
CDR3: CASSPSGHRSSYNSPLHF; V: TRBV4-1
CDR3: CASSTPILGRGSNEQFF; V: TRBV27
CDR3: CASSIGYAGGSDGYTF; V: TRBV19
CDR3: CATSDTTSGSYNEQFF; V: TRBV24-1
CDR3: CASSLSRGTGELFF; V: TRBV16
CDR3: CASSYAGFAEKLFF; V: TRBV7-2
CDR3: CASSYSMGHPRGETQYF; V: TRBV6-2/TRBV6-3
CDR3: CASSSRGSSYNEQFF; V: TRBV6-2/TRBV6-3
CDR3: CATSDPNRDRKAGYTF; V: TRBV24-1
CDR3: CASSQEGALAGNEQFF; V: TRBV16
CDR3: CASSLDETRLKFF; V: TRBV5-1
CDR3: CASSPPNRVSGANVLTF; V: TRBV6-6
CDR3: CAWSTRSGSLGNAPLHF; V: TRBV30
CDR3: CASSPPGSGQETQYF; V: TRBV18
CDR3: CATGFASGAGYEQYF; V: TRBV2
CDR3: CASSLGGGNEQFF; V: TRBV25-1
CDR3: CASSLEAGDHSTDTQYF; V: TRBV7-8
CDR3: CASSVITGELFF; V: TRBV9
CDR3: CASSLRQGHQPQHF; V: TRBV28
CDR3: CAWSLDSDQPQHF; V: TRBV30
CDR3: CATVPGQGALGANVLTF; V: TRBV18
CDR3: CASRGVGRTEAFF; V: TRBV25-1
CDR3: CASRLSGGSGDTQYF; V: TRBV2
CDR3: CASSRTRNTEAFF; V: TRBV12-3/TRBV12-4